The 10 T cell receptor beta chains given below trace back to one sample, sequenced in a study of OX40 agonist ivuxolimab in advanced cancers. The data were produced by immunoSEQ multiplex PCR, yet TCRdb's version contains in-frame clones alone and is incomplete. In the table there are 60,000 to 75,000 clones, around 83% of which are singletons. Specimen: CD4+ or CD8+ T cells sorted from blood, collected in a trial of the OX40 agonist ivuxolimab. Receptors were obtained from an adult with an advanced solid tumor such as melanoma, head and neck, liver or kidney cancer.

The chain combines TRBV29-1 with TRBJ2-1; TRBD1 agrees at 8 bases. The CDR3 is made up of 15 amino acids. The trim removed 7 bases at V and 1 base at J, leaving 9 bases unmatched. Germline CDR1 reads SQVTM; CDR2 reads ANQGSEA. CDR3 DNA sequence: TGCAGCGCAAGGTCACAGGGGGTGTCCTACAATGAGCAGTTCTTC. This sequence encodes CSARSQGVSYNEQFF.

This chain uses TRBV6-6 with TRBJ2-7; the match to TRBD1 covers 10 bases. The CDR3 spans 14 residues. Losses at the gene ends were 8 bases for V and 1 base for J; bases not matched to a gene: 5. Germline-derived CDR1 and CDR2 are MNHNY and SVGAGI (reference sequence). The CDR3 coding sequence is TGTGCCAGCCGCCTGGGACAGGGGTCCTACGAGCAGTACTTC. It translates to CASRLGQGSYEQYF.

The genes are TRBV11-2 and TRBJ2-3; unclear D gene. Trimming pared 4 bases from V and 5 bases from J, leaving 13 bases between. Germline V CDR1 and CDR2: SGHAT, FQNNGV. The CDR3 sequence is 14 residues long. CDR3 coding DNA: TGTGCCAGCAGCTCAACAGAACTGATAGATACGCAGTATTTT. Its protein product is CASSSTELIDTQYF.

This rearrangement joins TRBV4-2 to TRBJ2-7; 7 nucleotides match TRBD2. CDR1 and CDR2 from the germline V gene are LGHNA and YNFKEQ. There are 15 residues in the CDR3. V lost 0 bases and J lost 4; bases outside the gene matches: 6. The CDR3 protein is CASSQEPGGAYEQYF. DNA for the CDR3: TGTGCCAGCAGCCAAGAACCGGGGGGAGCGTACGAGCAGTACTTC.

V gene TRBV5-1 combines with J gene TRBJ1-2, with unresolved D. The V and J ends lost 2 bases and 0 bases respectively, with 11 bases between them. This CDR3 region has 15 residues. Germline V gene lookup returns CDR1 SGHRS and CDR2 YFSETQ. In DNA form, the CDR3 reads TGCGCCAGCAGCTTCGGTGGGTCAGCTAACTATGGCTACACCTTC. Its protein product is CASSFGGSANYGYTF.

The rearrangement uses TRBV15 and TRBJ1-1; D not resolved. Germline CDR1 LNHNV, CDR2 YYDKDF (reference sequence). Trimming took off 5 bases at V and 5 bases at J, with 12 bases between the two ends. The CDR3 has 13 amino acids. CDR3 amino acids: CATSQDPATEAFF. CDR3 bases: TGTGCCACCAGCCAAGACCCGGCTACTGAAGCTTTCTTT. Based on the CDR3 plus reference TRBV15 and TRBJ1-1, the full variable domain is DAMVIQNPRYQVTQFGKPVTLSCSQTLNHNVMYWYQQKSSQAPKLLFHYYDKDFNNEADTPDNFQSRRPNTSFCFLDIRSPGLGDTAMYLCATSQDPATEAFFGQGTRLTVV.

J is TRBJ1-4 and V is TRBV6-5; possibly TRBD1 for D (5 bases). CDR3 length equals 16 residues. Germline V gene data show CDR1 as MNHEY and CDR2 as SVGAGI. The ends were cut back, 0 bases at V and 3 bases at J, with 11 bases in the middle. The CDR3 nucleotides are TGTGCCAGCAGTTACTCGATCAGGGCACCTAATGAAAAACTGTTTTTT. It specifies CASSYSIRAPNEKLFF.

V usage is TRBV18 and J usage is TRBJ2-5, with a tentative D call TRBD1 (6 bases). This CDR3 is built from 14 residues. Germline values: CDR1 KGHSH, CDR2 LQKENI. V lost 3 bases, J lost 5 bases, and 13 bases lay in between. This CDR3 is CASSPTGSAETQYF. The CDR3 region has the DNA TGTGCCAGCTCACCCACAGGGTCGGCGGAGACCCAGTACTTC.

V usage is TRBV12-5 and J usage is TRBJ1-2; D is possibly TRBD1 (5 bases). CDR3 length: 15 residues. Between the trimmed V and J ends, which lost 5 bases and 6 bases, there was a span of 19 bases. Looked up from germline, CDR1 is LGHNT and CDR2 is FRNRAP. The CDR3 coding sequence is TGTGCTAGTGGTCCTCCGGGACCGAAGGTCGATGGCTACACCTTC. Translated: CASGPPGPKVDGYTF.

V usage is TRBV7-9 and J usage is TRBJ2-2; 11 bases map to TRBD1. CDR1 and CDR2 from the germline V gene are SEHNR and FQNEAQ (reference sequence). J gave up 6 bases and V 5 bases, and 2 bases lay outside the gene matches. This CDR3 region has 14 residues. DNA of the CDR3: TGTGCCAGCAGCAGGGACAGGGGGGCCGGGGAGCTGTTTTTT. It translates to CASSRDRGAGELFF.